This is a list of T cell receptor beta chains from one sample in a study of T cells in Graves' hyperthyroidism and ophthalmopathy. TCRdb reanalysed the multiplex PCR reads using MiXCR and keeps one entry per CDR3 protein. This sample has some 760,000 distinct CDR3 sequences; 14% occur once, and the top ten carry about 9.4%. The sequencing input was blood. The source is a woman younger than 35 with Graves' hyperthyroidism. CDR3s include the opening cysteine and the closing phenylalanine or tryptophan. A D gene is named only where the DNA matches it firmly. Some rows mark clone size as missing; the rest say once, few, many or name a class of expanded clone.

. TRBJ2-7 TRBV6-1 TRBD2 TGTGCCAGCAGTTACCTGACTAGCGGGGGTTCCTACGAGCAGTACTTC CASSYLTSGGSYEQYF
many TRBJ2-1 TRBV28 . TGTGCCAGCAGTTTCTGGTTGAGCTCCTACAATGAGCAGTTCTTC CASSFWLSSYNEQFF
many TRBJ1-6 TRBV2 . TGTGCCAGCCAGCGGGACGGAAATTCACCCCTCCACTTT CASQRDGNSPLHF
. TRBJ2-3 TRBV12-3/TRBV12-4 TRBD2 TGTGCCAGCAGTCCCCGTCTGGTAGCGGGAGTGCCGGGAGATACGCAGTATTTT CASSPRLVAGVPGDTQYF
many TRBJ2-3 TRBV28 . TGTGCCAGCAGTAGAGGAACTAGCACAGATACGCAGTATTTT CASSRGTSTDTQYF
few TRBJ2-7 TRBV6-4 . TGTGCCAGCAGTTACGGCCAGGGGATTGGCGAGCAGTACTTC CASSYGQGIGEQYF
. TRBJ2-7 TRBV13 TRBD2 TGTGCCAGCAGGTGGGGGGGCGAGCAGTACTTC CASRWGGEQYF
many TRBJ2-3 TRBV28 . TGTGCCAGCAGCCAGCCGTCATGGACGCAGTATTTT CASSQPSWTQYF
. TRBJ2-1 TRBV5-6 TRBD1 TGTGCCAGCAGCTTGAAACCTACAGGGGGCGAGCAGTTCTTC CASSLKPTGGEQFF
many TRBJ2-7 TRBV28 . TGTGCCAGCAGCGGTCTAGCAACCTACGAGCAGTACTTC CASSGLATYEQYF
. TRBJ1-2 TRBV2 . TGTGCCAGCAGTGACGAGGGAAACTATGGCTACACCTTC CASSDEGNYGYTF
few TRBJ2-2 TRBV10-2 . TGCGCCAGTCGAACGGGGGGCACGAACACCGGGGAGCTGTTTTTT CASRTGGTNTGELFF
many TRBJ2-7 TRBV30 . TGTGCCTGGAGTCCCGGGTGGGGAAGCTACGAGCAGTACTTC CAWSPGWGSYEQYF
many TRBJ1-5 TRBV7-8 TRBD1 TGTGCCAGCAGCATGGACAGGAGCAATCAGCCCCAGCATTTT CASSMDRSNQPQHF
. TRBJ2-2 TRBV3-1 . TGTGCCAGCAGACCCCACACCGGGGAGCTGTTTTTT CASRPHTGELFF
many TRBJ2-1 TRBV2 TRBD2 TGTGCCAGCGAGGCGAGCGGGGAATACAATGAGCAGTTCTTC CASEASGEYNEQFF
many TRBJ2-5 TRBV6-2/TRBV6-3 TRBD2 TGTGCCAGCAGTTACAACCGGGAGGGCCGAAGGGAGACCCAGTACTTC CASSYNREGRRETQYF
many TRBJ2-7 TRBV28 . TGTGCCAGCAGTATACCGGGACTGAGCTCCTACGAGCAGTACTTC CASSIPGLSSYEQYF
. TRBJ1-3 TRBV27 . TGTGCCAGCAGTTTACTCCTCGGAAACACCATATATTTT CASSLLLGNTIYF
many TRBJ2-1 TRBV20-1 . TGCAGTGCTAGAGATCTCGGACAGCGTTACAATGAGCAGTTCTTC CSARDLGQRYNEQFF
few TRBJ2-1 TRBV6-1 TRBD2 TGTGCCAGCAGGGGCGGGAGCGGACTCAATGAGCAGTTCTTC CASRGGSGLNEQFF
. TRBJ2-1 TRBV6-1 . TGTGCCAGCAAAGGGGTGTCCTACAATGAGCAGTTCTTC CASKGVSYNEQFF
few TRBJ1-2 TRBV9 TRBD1 TGTGCCAGCAGCGCCGACAGGGCGTCTGAATTGTACTATGGCTACACCTTC CASSADRASELYYGYTF
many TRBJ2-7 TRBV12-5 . TGTGCTAGTGGTTTGGTACGGGGACGGATTATCTCCTACGAGCAGTACTTC CASGLVRGRIISYEQYF
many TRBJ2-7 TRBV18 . TGTGCCAGCAGCCCCGGGACCCCCTACGAGCAGTACTTC CASSPGTPYEQYF
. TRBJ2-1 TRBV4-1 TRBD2 TGCGCCAGCAGACTCGGACTAGCGGGAGGCAATGAGCAGTTCTTC CASRLGLAGGNEQFF
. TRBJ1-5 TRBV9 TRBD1 TGTGCCAGCAGCGAGGGACAGGGACATCAGCCCCAGCATTTT CASSEGQGHQPQHF
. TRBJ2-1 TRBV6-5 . TGTGCCAGCAGTTACTGGCCAGGGGTGTACAATGAGCAGTTCTTC CASSYWPGVYNEQFF
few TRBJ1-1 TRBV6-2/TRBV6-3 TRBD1 TGTGCCAGCAGATTTCTACAGGGGGCCCCTGAAGCTTTCTTT CASRFLQGAPEAFF
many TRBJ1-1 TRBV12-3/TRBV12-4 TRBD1 TGTGCCAGCAGTTCGCGTGCCAGGGGGCTTACGAGGGAGGGCTGGAACACTGAAGCTTTCTTT CASSSRARGLTREGWNTEAFF
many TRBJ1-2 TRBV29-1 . TGCAGCGTTAGTCCTACGGTCGGCGTCTATGGCTACACCTTC CSVSPTVGVYGYTF
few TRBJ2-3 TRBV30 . TGTGCCTGGAGTGTACGCAAGGGGGTGACAGATACGCAGTATTTT CAWSVRKGVTDTQYF
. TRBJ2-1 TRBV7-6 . TGTGCCAGCAGCTTAGGGGGCGGAGGACCGGGAGAGTTCTTC CASSLGGGGPGEFF
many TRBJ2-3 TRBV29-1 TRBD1 TGCAGCGTTGAGGGTCAGGGGGCGGGGACAGATACGCAGTATTTT CSVEGQGAGTDTQYF
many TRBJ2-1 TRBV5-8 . TGTGCCAGCAGCTTGTACGGGACCTACAATGAGCAGTTCTTC CASSLYGTYNEQFF
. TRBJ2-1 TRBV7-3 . TGTGCCAGCAGGTTCCCACCAGGAGAGCAGTTCTTC CASRFPPGEQFF
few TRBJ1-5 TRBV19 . TGTGCCAGTAGTGAAAGAGTCAGGGTTCAGCCCCAGCATTTT CASSERVRVQPQHF
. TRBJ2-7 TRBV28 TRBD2 TGTGCCAGCAGTTTCCGGACAGGGCATACGACTAGCGGGATTATCGCCCCGCAGTACTTC CASSFRTGHTTSGIIAPQYF
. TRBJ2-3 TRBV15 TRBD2 TGTGCCACCAGCAGAGATTCGATCGGACTAGCGGGAATAATGGGAGATACGCAGTATTTT CATSRDSIGLAGIMGDTQYF
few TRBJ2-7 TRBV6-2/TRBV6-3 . TGTGCCAGCAGTTACCGCCGAGGGCAGTACTTC CASSYRRGQYF
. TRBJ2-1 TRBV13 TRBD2 TGTGCCAGCAGCCTGCTCCCCCCTAGCGGGGACTACAATGAGCAGTTCTTC CASSLLPPSGDYNEQFF
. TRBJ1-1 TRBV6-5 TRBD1 TGTGCCAGCAGTTACTCCGGACAGGTTGAAGCTTTCTTT CASSYSGQVEAFF
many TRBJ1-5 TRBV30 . TGTGCCTGGAGTGTTGGGGCAGTGAATCAGCCCCAGCATTTT CAWSVGAVNQPQHF
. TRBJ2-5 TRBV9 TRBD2 TGTGCCAGCAGCGTAGGGGTAGCGGGAGTCGGAGAGACCCAGTACTTC CASSVGVAGVGETQYF
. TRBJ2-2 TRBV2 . TGTGCCAGTGGTCGGCGGGGATCAACGGGAGGGGAGCTGTTTTTT CASGRRGSTGGELFF
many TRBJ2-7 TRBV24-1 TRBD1 TGTGCCACCTCCCTCACAGGGGGACAGGGGAGCCACGAGCAGTACTTC CATSLTGGQGSHEQYF
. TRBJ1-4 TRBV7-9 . TGTGCCAGCAGCCCCCGGGATCCCAGGGAAAAACTGTTTTTT CASSPRDPREKLFF
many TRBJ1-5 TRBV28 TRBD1 TGTGCCAGCAGCAGGGACAGGCTTCAGCCCCAGCATTTT CASSRDRLQPQHF
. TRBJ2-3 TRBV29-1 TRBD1 TGCAGCGTTGGTTCAGGGGGAGATACGCAGTATTTT CSVGSGGDTQYF
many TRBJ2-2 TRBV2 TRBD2 TGTGCCAGGGGACTAGCGGGATCTAACACCGGGGAGCTGTTTTTT CARGLAGSNTGELFF
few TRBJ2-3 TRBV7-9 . TGTGCCAGCAGCTCCAAAGGCAGGCTCACAGATACGCAGTATTTT CASSSKGRLTDTQYF
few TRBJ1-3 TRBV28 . TGTGCCAGCAGTCTGGGGGAAGTTACTGGAAACACCATATATTTT CASSLGEVTGNTIYF
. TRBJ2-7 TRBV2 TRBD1 TGTGCCAGCAGCCAGGGACAGGGGACCATCTACGAGCAGTACTTC CASSQGQGTIYEQYF
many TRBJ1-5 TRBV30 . TGTGCCTGGAGTGCGGGGTTCAATCAGCCCCAGCATTTT CAWSAGFNQPQHF
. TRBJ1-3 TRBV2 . TGTGCCAAGGGGCCCCGGGGGATGGCTGGAAACACCATATATTTT CAKGPRGMAGNTIYF
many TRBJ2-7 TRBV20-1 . TGCAGTGCTAGACCGGATCGTAGACTCGGCGAGCAGTACTTC CSARPDRRLGEQYF
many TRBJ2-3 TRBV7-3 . TGTGCCAGCAGCTTAAGTGGTTATAGGTCAGATACGCAGTATTTT CASSLSGYRSDTQYF
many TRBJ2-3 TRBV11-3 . TGTGCCAGCAGCCCGCCGTCCGGAGATACGCAGTATTTT CASSPPSGDTQYF